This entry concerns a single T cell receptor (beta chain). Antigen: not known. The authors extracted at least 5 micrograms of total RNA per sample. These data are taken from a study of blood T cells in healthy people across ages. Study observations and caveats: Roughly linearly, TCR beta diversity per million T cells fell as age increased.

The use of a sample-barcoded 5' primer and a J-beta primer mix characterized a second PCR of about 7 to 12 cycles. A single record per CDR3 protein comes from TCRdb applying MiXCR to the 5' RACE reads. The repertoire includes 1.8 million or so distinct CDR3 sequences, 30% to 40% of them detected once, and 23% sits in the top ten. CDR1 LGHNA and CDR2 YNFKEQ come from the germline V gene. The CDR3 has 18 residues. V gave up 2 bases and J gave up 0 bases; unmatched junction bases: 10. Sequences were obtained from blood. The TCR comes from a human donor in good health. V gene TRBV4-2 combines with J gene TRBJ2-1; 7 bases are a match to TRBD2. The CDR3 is CASSQSPTRGGSYNEQFF. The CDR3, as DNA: TGTGCCAGCAGCCAAAGCCCCACTCGCGGGGGCTCCTACAATGAGCAGTTCTTC.